The rows below give T cell receptor beta chains drawn from one sample of a study of graft-versus-host responses after intestinal transplantation. The data were produced by immunoSEQ multiplex PCR, yet TCRdb's version contains in-frame clones alone and is incomplete. The data contain under 7,500 clones, around 65% of them singletons. The sample consisted of ileum tissue, taken around 50 days after transplant. The receptor set was obtained from a human patient who received an intestinal transplant, so some T cells may come from the graft donor. The conserved cysteine and the conserved F or W are not part of the CDR3 here. Fields, in order: J gene, clone size, CDR3 length, V gene, CDR3 protein. Size tells how often a clone was seen (once, few, many) or the class of an expanded clone, and some rows leave it out.

>TRBJ2-2|few|12|TRBV6-5
ASMTSFGTGELF
>TRBJ2-1|NA|12|TRBV5-1
ASSLASGGDEQF
>TRBJ2-5|once|15|TRBV7-2
ASSPGGLPQYQETQY
>TRBJ2-5|NA|12|TRBV6-6
ASSLTGVQETQY
>TRBJ2-1|few|11|TRBV21-1
ASSGDSNNEQF
>TRBJ2-1|medium-sized|11|TRBV5-6
ASVRAGGNEQF
>TRBJ1-5|NA|14|TRBV4-3
ASSQDGNNGNQPQH
>TRBJ2-5|few|15|TRBV4-2
ASSRQPSAQAIETQY
>TRBJ1-4|NA|13|TRBV28
ASSPPRQLGEKLF
>TRBJ2-4|NA|13|TRBV7-4
ASSEGKGGGNIQY
>TRBJ2-1|NA|10|TRBV29-1
SIATGRNEQF
>TRBJ1-1|NA|12|TRBV15
ATSRDTADTEAF
>TRBJ2-1|NA|14|TRBV7-9
ASSPTSGRELNEQF
>TRBJ2-5|NA|11|TRBV18
ASSPPSGETQY